The 5 T cell receptor beta chains listed next were all sequenced from one sample in a study of cytomegalovirus exposure and HLA in healthy donors (TCRdb year 2017). Library preparation employed the immunoSEQ multiplex PCR assay. For the multiplex PCR, a mixture combining 60 forward primers for TCR Vbeta segments and 13 reverse primers for TCR Jbeta segments was used. In its TCRdb copy, this immuneACCESS table keeps in-frame sequences only and misses some clones. Where compared with another copy, unresolved V genes explain less than half of these, and the others have no known cause. The sample yields 150,000 to 200,000 clones; just under 80% were counted once. Together, the top ten hold roughly 10% of the sample. Sample: PBMCs. These receptor sequences come from a man younger than 35 in good health and CMV-seropositive.

V is TRBV13 and J is TRBJ1-1; TRBD1 matches 7 bases. The V and J ends lost 4 bases and 6 bases, in that order; junction bases with no gene match: 2. The CDR3 has 12 amino acids. Germline CDR1 is PRHDT and CDR2 is FYEKMQ (reference sequence). Here the CDR3 reads CASSSDRSEAFF. The CDR3 nucleotides read TGTGCCAGCAGCTCGGACAGGTCTGAAGCTTTCTTT.

This clone was seen a few times. The chain couples TRBV4-2 to TRBJ2-7, with 8 bases aligning to TRBD1. V lost 5 bases to trimming and J lost 2 bases; unmatched junction nucleotides: 5. The CDR3 is 14 amino acids. The germline V gene encodes CDR1 LGHNA and CDR2 YNFKEQ. CDR3 loop: CASSDRTGTYEQYF. The DNA of the CDR3 is TGTGCCAGCAGCGACCGGACAGGGACCTACGAGCAGTACTTC.

This clone is a singleton in its sample. The V call is TRBV7-9, the J call TRBJ2-1; the match to TRBD2 covers 8 bases. The CDR3 runs 14 residues. The V gene's germline CDR1 is SEHNR and CDR2 FQNEAQ (reference sequence). V dropped 9 bases and J dropped 6; count of bases not matched to a gene: 10. CDR3 bases: TGTGCCAGTCAGGGACTAGTGGGGTTCAATGAGCAGTTCTTC. This translates into CASQGLVGFNEQFF. Based on the CDR3 plus reference TRBV7-9 and TRBJ2-1, the full variable domain is DTGVSQNPRHKITKRGQNVTFRCDPISEHNRLYWYRQTLGQGPEFLTYFQNEAQLEKSRLLSDRFSAERPKGSFSTLEIQRTEQGDSAMYLCASQGLVGFNEQFFGPGTRLTVL.

The chain recombines TRBV5-1 with TRBJ1-1; the D gene is possibly TRBD1 (5 bases). From germline, CDR1 is SGHRS and CDR2 YFSETQ. CDR3 size: 13 residues. V dropped 4 bases and J dropped 6 bases, with 13 bases sitting between them. CDR3 region: CASSQPGGPEAFF. In nucleotides, the CDR3 is TGCGCCAGCAGCCAACCCGGGGGTCCTGAAGCTTTCTTT.

Written as DNA, the CDR3 is TGCGCCAGCAGCGCGACTAGCGGGGGCTCCTACGAGCAGTACTTC. Protein product: CASSATSGGSYEQYF. The chain employs TRBV10-2 and TRBJ2-7, with 12 positions matching TRBD2. Germline CDR1 reads WSHSY; CDR2 reads SAAADI. There are 15 residues in the CDR3. With V trimmed by 6 bases and J by 0 bases, 3 bases remained unmatched.